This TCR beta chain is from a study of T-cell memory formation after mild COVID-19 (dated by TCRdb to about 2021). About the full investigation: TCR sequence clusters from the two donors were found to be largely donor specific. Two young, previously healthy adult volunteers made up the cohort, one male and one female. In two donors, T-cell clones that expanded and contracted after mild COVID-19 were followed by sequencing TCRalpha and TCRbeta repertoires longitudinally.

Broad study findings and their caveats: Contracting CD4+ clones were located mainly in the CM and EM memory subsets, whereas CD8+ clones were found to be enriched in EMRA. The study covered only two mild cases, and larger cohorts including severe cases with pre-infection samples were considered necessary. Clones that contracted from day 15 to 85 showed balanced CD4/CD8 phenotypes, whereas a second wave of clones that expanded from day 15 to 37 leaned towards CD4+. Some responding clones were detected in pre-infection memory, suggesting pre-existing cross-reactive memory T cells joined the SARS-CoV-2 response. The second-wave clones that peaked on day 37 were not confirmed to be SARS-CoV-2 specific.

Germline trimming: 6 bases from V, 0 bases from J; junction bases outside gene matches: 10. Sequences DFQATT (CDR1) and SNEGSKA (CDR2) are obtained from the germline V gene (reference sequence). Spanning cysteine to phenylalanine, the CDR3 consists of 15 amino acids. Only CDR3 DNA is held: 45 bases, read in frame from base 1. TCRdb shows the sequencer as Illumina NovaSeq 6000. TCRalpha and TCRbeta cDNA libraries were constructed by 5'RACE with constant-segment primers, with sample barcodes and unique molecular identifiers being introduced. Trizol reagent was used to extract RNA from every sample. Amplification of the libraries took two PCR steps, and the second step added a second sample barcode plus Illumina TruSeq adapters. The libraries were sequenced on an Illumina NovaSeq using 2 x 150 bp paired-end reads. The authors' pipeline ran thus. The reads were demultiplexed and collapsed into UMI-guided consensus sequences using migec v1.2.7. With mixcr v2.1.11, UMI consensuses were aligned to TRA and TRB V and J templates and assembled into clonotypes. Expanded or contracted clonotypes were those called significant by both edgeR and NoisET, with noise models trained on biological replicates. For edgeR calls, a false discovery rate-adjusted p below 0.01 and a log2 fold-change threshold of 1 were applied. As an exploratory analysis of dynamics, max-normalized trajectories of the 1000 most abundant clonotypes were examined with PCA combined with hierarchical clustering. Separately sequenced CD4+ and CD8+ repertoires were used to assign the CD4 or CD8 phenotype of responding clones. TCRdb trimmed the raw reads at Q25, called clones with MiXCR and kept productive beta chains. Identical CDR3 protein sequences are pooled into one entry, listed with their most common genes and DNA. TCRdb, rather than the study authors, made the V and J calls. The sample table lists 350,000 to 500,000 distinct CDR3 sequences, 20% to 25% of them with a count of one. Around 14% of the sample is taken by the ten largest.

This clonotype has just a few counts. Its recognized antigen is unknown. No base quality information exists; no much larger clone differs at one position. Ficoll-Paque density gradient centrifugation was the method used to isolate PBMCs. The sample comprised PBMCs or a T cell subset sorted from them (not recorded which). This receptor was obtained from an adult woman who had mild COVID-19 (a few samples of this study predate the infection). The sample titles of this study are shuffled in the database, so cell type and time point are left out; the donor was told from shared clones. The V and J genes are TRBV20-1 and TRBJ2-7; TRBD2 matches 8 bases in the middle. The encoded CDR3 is CSAPGGGGSSYEQYF. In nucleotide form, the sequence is TGCAGTGCCCCTGGCGGCGGGGGGAGCTCCTACGAGCAGTACTTC.